The rows below give T cell receptor beta chains drawn from one sample of a study of cytomegalovirus exposure and HLA in healthy donors. Sequencing was performed with immunoSEQ multiplex PCR; in TCRdb, only in-frame clones are kept and a portion is missing. The sample lists under 170,000 clones, about four fifths occurring once. The material sequenced was PBMCs. Source of these receptors: a human donor in good health. Both conserved end residues are part of each CDR3. Fields, in order: clone size, D gene, V gene, J gene, CDR3 DNA, CDR3 protein. D genes are given only for firm matches. Size tells how often a clone was seen (once, few, many) or the class of an expanded clone, and some rows leave it out.

.,.,TRBV4-3,TRBJ2-3,TGCGCCAGCAGCCAAGGGGCCAGGACAAGCACAGATACGCAGTATTTT,CASSQGARTSTDTQYF
.,TRBD2,TRBV5-1,TRBJ2-6,TGCGCCAGCAGCTTGGATGATCTAGCGGGAGCTGGGGCCAACGTCCTGACTTTC,CASSLDDLAGAGANVLTF
.,.,TRBV11-2,TRBJ2-3,TGTGCCAGCAGCTTAGGGTCGGGCACAGATACGCAGTATTTT,CASSLGSGTDTQYF
.,.,TRBV6-1,TRBJ1-6,TGTGCCAGCAGTGTCCAACACCTTCATAATTCACCCCTCCACTTT,CASSVQHLHNSPLHF
.,TRBD1,TRBV28,TRBJ2-1,TGTGCCAGCAGTTTCTTAGGGACAGTTAATGAGCAGTTCTTC,CASSFLGTVNEQFF
.,TRBD2,TRBV2,TRBJ2-1,TGTGCCAGCAGTGACGTGGGAGGGGTTGAGCAGTTCTTC,CASSDVGGVEQFF
.,.,TRBV6-1,TRBJ2-7,TGTGCCAGCAGTGAAGAACGGTTCGGCGGGCAGTACTTC,CASSEERFGGQYF
once,TRBD2,TRBV10-3,TRBJ2-1,TGTGCCATCCTTGCAACTAGCGGGAGGACAAACAATGAGCAGTTCTTC,CAILATSGRTNNEQFF
.,.,TRBV5-6,TRBJ1-1,TGTGCCAGCAGCCCATGGACAGTCCCTGAAGCTTTCTTT,CASSPWTVPEAFF
.,.,TRBV28,TRBJ2-5,TGTGCCAGCAGTTTAGGGGGCGGCAGGGGTGTGGAGACCCAGTACTTC,CASSLGGGRGVETQYF
.,.,TRBV6-1,TRBJ2-7,TGTGCCAGCTTGTCGGGGGACGGGAGCTCCTACGAGCAGTACTTC,CASLSGDGSSYEQYF
.,.,TRBV15,TRBJ2-7,TGTGCCACCAGCAGGGACATAAAAAGCTACGAGCAGTACTTC,CATSRDIKSYEQYF
.,.,TRBV27,TRBJ1-5,TGTGCCAGCAGTGCCCTAGGACAGCCCCAGCATTTT,CASSALGQPQHF
few,TRBD1,TRBV6-5,TRBJ1-2,TGTGCCAGCAGCCGAGGGACAGGGGGAGGTAATGGCTACACCTTC,CASSRGTGGGNGYTF
.,.,TRBV7-9,TRBJ1-5,TGTGCCAGCAGCCCGAGACAGGAAGTGGTGAGCAATCAGCCCCAGCATTTT,CASSPRQEVVSNQPQHF
.,.,TRBV6-5,TRBJ2-7,TGTGCCAGCAGTGGGTCTCGAGGGTACCCGCACGAGCAGTACTTC,CASSGSRGYPHEQYF
few,.,TRBV6-1,TRBJ2-6,TGTGCCAGCAGGAGCTCTGGGGCCAACGTCCTGACTTTC,CASRSSGANVLTF
.,TRBD2,TRBV7-2,TRBJ2-3,TGTGCCAGCAGCTCGAGCGGGGCTAGCACAGATACGCAGTATTTT,CASSSSGASTDTQYF
.,.,TRBV5-1,TRBJ2-1,TGCGCCAGCAGCTTGAGGGTTAGCGATTCCTACAATGAGCAGTTCTTC,CASSLRVSDSYNEQFF
.,.,TRBV2,TRBJ1-3,TGTGCCAGCAGTGTGGGAGTCTCTGGAAACACCATATATTTT,CASSVGVSGNTIYF
.,.,TRBV28,TRBJ2-7,TGTGCCAGCAAGCAGGGTTTCTCCTACGAGCAGTACTTC,CASKQGFSYEQYF
.,TRBD1,TRBV19,TRBJ2-2,TGTGCCAGCCTTGAGTGGGACAGGGAGATCGACACCGGGGAGCTGTTTTTT,CASLEWDREIDTGELFF
.,.,TRBV5-6,TRBJ2-7,TGTGCCAGCAGCTTGATCCCCAGGGACTACGAGCAGTACTTC,CASSLIPRDYEQYF
.,TRBD1,TRBV19,TRBJ1-3,TGTGCCAGTAGCTCTCCGGGACAGGGTTCTGGAAACACCATATATTTT,CASSSPGQGSGNTIYF
once,.,TRBV27,TRBJ1-4,TGTGCCAGCAGACCGGGACATCTATACGAAAAACTGTTTTTT,CASRPGHLYEKLFF
.,.,TRBV6-1,TRBJ2-4,TGTGCCAGCAGTGCGGGTGTCGGCCCAATTCAGTACTTC,CASSAGVGPIQYF
.,TRBD1,TRBV5-8,TRBJ1-2,TGTGCCAGCACTCTAAGGGGACAGGGGGTATTCGGTGGCTACCCCTTC,CASTLRGQGVFGGYPF
.,TRBD1,TRBV14,TRBJ2-3,TGTGCCAGCAGCCACCTAGACCCAGGGACAGTAGGAGATACGCAGTATTTT,CASSHLDPGTVGDTQYF